The next 18 T cell receptor beta chains were all read from a single sample in a study of T cell responses to AZD1222 COVID-19 vaccine. Clones were sequenced by immunoSEQ multiplex PCR, and TCRdb holds only the in-frame ones, with some missing. The data contain about 120,000 clones, roughly 90% of them singletons. The sequences come from peripheral blood, collected on day 0 of AZD1222 vaccination. The source of these receptors is an adult in good health.

This chain uses TRBV7-9 with TRBJ1-4, with D possibly TRBD1 on 6 matching bases. Trimming left V 5 bases short and J 1 base short, with 20 bases between. The CDR3 spans 18 residues. Germline CDR1 and CDR2: SEHNR and FQNEAQ (reference sequence). In DNA form, the CDR3 reads TGTGCCAGCAGCCCCCAAAGGAGGGGAGGGGGAACTAATGAAAAACTGTTTTTT. Amino acids: CASSPQRRGGGTNEKLFF.

The chain links TRBV5-4 to TRBJ2-3; 11 bases agree with TRBD2. CDR1 and CDR2 from the germline V gene are SGHNT and YYREEE (reference sequence). The trim removed 4 bases at V and 4 bases at J, leaving 8 bases unmatched. The CDR3 runs to 16 residues. CDR3 residues: CASSKVAGGPSDTQYF. DNA of the CDR3: TGTGCCAGCAGCAAGGTAGCGGGGGGGCCATCAGATACGCAGTATTTT.

The chain combines TRBV28 with TRBJ1-1, with D maybe TRBD1 (6 bases). The V gene lost 5 bases and the J gene lost 2 bases, with 12 bases spanning the gap. The CDR3 totals 14 residues. Germline CDR1 and CDR2: MDHEN and SYDVKM. CDR3: CASSTRQVNTEAFF. Here the CDR3 DNA reads TGTGCCAGCAGTACCCGACAGGTTAACACTGAAGCTTTCTTT.

In its sample, this clone was seen once. V and J are TRBV20-1 and TRBJ1-6; a possible D gene is TRBD1 (6 bases). CDR3 length: 15 residues. Germline-derived CDR1 and CDR2 are DFQATT and SNEGSKA (reference sequence). V shed 3 bases and J shed 7 bases, with 16 bases lying between them. DNA for the CDR3: TGCAGTGCTAGTGGGGGGGGGCGGAAAAATTCACCCCTCCACTTT. This gives the protein CSASGGGRKNSPLHF.

CDR3 sequence: CASSSHRSSYEQYF. CDR3 nucleotides: TGTGCCAGCAGCTCCCACAGGAGCTCCTACGAGCAGTACTTC. The chain carries TRBV13 and TRBJ2-7; D might be TRBD1 (5 bases). The length of the CDR3 is 14 residues. Germline V gene data show CDR1 as PRHDT and CDR2 as FYEKMQ (reference sequence). The V gene lost 4 bases and the J gene lost 0 bases, with 10 bases spanning the gap.

The J gene is TRBJ1-5, the V gene TRBV25-1, with D perhaps matching TRBD1 (5 bases). Trimming removed 10 bases at V and 0 bases at J, with 13 bases between. The germline CDR1 and CDR2 sequences are MGHDK and SYGVNS. The CDR3 runs 14 residues. CDR3 sequence reads: CATSDTFSNQPQHF. The CDR3 DNA is TGTGCCACCTCGGACACGTTTAGCAATCAGCCCCAGCATTTT.

The V and J genes are TRBV4-3 and TRBJ2-3, with 7 bases fitting TRBD2. The length of the CDR3 is 15 residues. Germline CDR1 and CDR2: LGHNA and YSLEER. After removal of 3 bases from V and 2 bases from J, the junction contained 5 bases not matched to a gene. The CDR3 coding sequence is TGCGCCAGCAGCCACTACGGGGGGAACACAGATACGCAGTATTTT. Protein product: CASSHYGGNTDTQYF.

The rearrangement uses TRBV4-3 and TRBJ1-1; D gene uncertain. Trimming removed 0 bases from V and 1 base from J, with 6 bases in between. This CDR3 comprises 14 residues. Germline V gene lookup returns CDR1 LGHNA and CDR2 YSLEER. The chain's CDR3 is CASSQDQRNTEAFF. The CDR3 bases are TGCGCCAGCAGCCAAGATCAAAGGAACACTGAAGCTTTCTTT.

The rearrangement uses TRBV18 and TRBJ1-1, with D unresolved. The CDR3 covers 12 residues. Germline V gene data show CDR1 as KGHSH and CDR2 as LQKENI. Trimming removed 3 bases at V and 5 bases at J, with 7 bases between. In DNA form, the CDR3 reads TGTGCCAGCTCACCGAGAGAAACTGAAGCTTTCTTT. Translated: CASSPRETEAFF.

This chain links TRBV7-2 with TRBJ2-1; 9 bases line up with TRBD1. The V gene's germline CDR1 is SGHTA and CDR2 FQGNSA. This CDR3 is 13 amino acids long. V trimming: 1 base; J trimming: 8 bases; junction bases outside the gene matches: 0. CDR3 region: CASSLGDRDEQFF. CDR3 DNA: TGTGCCAGCAGCTTAGGGGACAGGGATGAGCAGTTCTTC.

In this sample, this clone turned up once. The V gene is TRBV14, the J gene TRBJ2-7; D tentatively reads TRBD1 or TRBD2 (5 bases each). CDR1 and CDR2 (germline): SGHDN, FVKESK. The ends were cut back, 1 base at V and 0 bases at J, with 10 bases in the middle. The CDR3 consists of 15 residues. The CDR3 DNA sequence: TGTGCCAGCAGCCAAGTCGGGACGGCCTCCTACGAGCAGTACTTC. Translating gives CASSQVGTASYEQYF.

This clone was observed a handful of times. The chain recombines TRBV6-5 with TRBJ1-5; the D gene is possibly TRBD1 (6 bases). CDR1 is MNHEY and CDR2 is SVGAGI in the germline V gene. The CDR3 has 15 amino acids. V lost 6 bases, J lost 7 bases, and 19 bases lay in between. The CDR3: CASRPYRAWQQPQHF. CDR3 DNA sequence: TGTGCCAGCAGGCCATACAGGGCTTGGCAACAGCCCCAGCATTTT.

The J gene is TRBJ2-5, the V gene TRBV7-6, with 9 positions matching TRBD1. There are 14 residues in the CDR3. Per germline, CDR1 SGHVS and CDR2 FNYEAQ. V shed 4 bases and J 4 bases; nucleotides not matched to a gene: 4. CDR3 bases: TGTGCCAGCAGCTCGACAGGGGGAAGAGAGACCCAGTACTTC. Residues: CASSSTGGRETQYF.

The genes are TRBV5-1 and TRBJ1-3; perhaps TRBD1 as D (6 bases). Germline values: CDR1 SGHRS, CDR2 YFSETQ. Trimming left V 4 bases short and J 1 base short, with 15 bases between. The CDR3 is 16 residues long. The CDR3 loop is CASSELPRGSGNTIYF. CDR3 DNA: TGCGCCAGCAGCGAACTCCCCAGGGGATCTGGAAACACCATATATTTT.

CDR3 region: CATSRGIEAFF. CDR3 sequence (DNA): TGTGCCACCAGCAGGGGGATTGAAGCTTTCTTT. The chain combines TRBV15 with TRBJ1-1; no definite D call. V lost 3 bases to trimming and J lost 7 bases, with 6 bases between them. Per the germline V gene, CDR1 is LNHNV and CDR2 is YYDKDF (reference sequence). This CDR3 is built from 11 residues. Filled out from reference TRBV15 and TRBJ1-1, the complete variable domain reads DAMVIQNPRYQVTQFGKPVTLSCSQTLNHNVMYWYQQKSSQAPKLLFHYYDKDFNNEADTPDNFQSRRPNTSFCFLDIRSPGLGDTAMYLCATSRGIEAFFGQGTRLTVV.

V usage is TRBV15 and J usage is TRBJ1-4; D is unclear. Germline assignment: CDR1 LNHNV and CDR2 YYDKDF (reference sequence). The CDR3 consists of 11 residues. V was trimmed by 4 bases and J by 8 bases, leaving 5 bases between them. The CDR3 spells CATSKSEKLFF. The CDR3 DNA reads TGTGCCACCAGCAAAAGCGAAAAACTGTTTTTT.

The CDR3 loop is CASSTPLAGSVTEAFF. The CDR3 DNA reads as TGTGCCAGCAGTACCCCCCTGGCCGGGTCTGTCACTGAAGCTTTCTTT. The V and J genes are TRBV25-1 and TRBJ1-1; D is undetermined. Germline CDR1 is MGHDK and CDR2 is SYGVNS. Trimming removed 5 bases at V and 4 bases at J, with 20 bases between. The CDR3 contains 16 residues. The full variable domain, in which reference TRBV25-1 and TRBJ1-1 provide the parts outside the CDR3, is EADIYQTPRYLVIGTGKKITLECSQTMGHDKMYWYQQDPGMELHLIHYSYGVNSTEKGDLSSESTVSRIRTEHFPLTLESARPSHTSQYLCASSTPLAGSVTEAFFGQGTRLTVV.

V is TRBV10-3 and J is TRBJ1-2, with 10 bases identical to TRBD1. CDR1 is ENHRY and CDR2 is SYGVKD in the germline V gene. The CDR3 has 18 amino acids. Unmatched junction bases numbered 12, after V lost 3 bases and J lost 2 bases. In nucleotides, the CDR3 is TGTGCCATCAGTGAAGTAAGGGACAGGGGACTCAGCAACTATGGCTACACCTTC. It codes for CAISEVRDRGLSNYGYTF.